This TCR beta chain appears in the sequencing data of a study of blood T cells in healthy people across ages. Study-wide results and limits: Diversity was higher, and naive CD4+ cells more numerous, in long-lived donors than in aged donors.

Worth noting for this clonotype: Its target is not known.

The CDR3 length is 14 residues. Germline CDR1 reads DFQATT; CDR2 reads SNEGSKA (reference sequence). Germline trimming cut 3 bases from V and 7 bases from J; bases unmatched to any gene: 5. Next came a second PCR, run for about 7 to 12 cycles, which used a sample-barcoded 5' primer along with a J-beta primer mix. TCRdb independently ran MiXCR on the 5' RACE reads; one entry per CDR3 protein. In the table there are 1.5 million to 2 million distinct CDR3 sequences, about 50% of which are singletons. The specimen was blood. The chain joins TRBV20-1 to TRBJ1-4, with 10 bases lining up with TRBD1. This TCR came from a woman in her 40s in good health. CDR3 loop: CSARGQGMTEKLFF. CDR3 DNA sequence: TGCAGTGCTAGGGGACAGGGGATGACTGAAAAACTGTTTTTT.